This T cell receptor beta chain comes out of a study of T cell responses to AZD1222 COVID-19 vaccine (dated by TCRdb to 2020 to 2023). As for the study more broadly: AZD1222 recipients given second doses at about 4 weeks or at about 12 weeks were pooled, since spike-specific TCR depth and breadth were not found to differ between the two schedules. A total of just over 230 trial participants underwent TCR sequencing, of whom about 210 had received two doses of AZD1222 and 26 had received two doses of the MenACWY control vaccine. Trial participants were enrolled by age into subgroups of 18-55, 56-69 and 70-plus years, and about 150, 27 and 61 TCR-sequenced participants, respectively, were included in these subgroups. Overall study outcomes, separate from this receptor: Conclusions about previously exposed vaccinees were limited because only a handful of AZD1222 recipients were SARS-CoV-2 seropositive at baseline. The vaccine-associated CD4 TCRs covered the entire spike protein, and the dominant responses fell in regions 160-218 and 743-854. After two AZD1222 doses, both the breadth and the depth of spike-specific TCRs were significantly higher than at day 0 and than in MenACWY recipients. Nearly half of unique spike-specific TCRs reportedly recognized epitopes outside regions mutated in the B.1.351 and B.1.1.7 variants. Because no samples from the day 14 peak response were available, repertoires could be characterized only after the peak T cell response. Participants were mostly white British and included more females than males, and it was suggested by the authors that clonal diversity may have been underestimated. In the small 56-69-year group, the increase in depth fell short of significance, most likely because of low power.

The CDR3 regions of human TCRbeta chains were analyzed by immunosequencing. On the study's bioinformatics: Repertoire TCRs were checked for matches against a reference library of SARS-CoV-2-specific TCRs that had been generated using the MIRA antigen-specificity platform. Breadth was defined as the fraction of unique TCRs that were SARS-CoV-2-associated. Depth was defined as the fraction of total T cells that were SARS-CoV-2-associated. Using the MIRA data, each spike-specific TCR was assigned both to the spike region to which the TCR was reactive and to a CD4 or CD8 class. Log10-transformed breadth and depth values were compared by one-way ANOVA with Sidak's multiple comparisons tests. Not all clones reach the TCRdb copy of this immuneACCESS table, which keeps in-frame sequences only. Checked studies attribute under half of the gap to unresolved V genes and leave the rest unexplained. The DNA was the basis for D and trimming; V, J and clone size are from that table. The sample records more than 130,000 clones, 75% to 95% of which are singletons. In total, the top ten clones hold about 3.5% of the sample.

The label giving this sample's time point can be read as: baseline before first vaccination. The vaccinee samples were drawn from two UK trials, COV001 and COV002, one of which was a single-blind randomized controlled phase 2/3 trial testing AZD1222 (ChAdOx1 nCoV-19) in healthy adults. For TCRbeta chain sequencing, PBMC samples were collected from trial participants at day 0 and at day 28 after the second dose. With respect to this clone: Its antigen remains undetermined. Per-nucleotide qualities are absent, and no much larger clonotype sits a single base away.

The junction shows trimming of 0 bases on V and 10 bases on J, plus 14 bases between the germline ends. Taken from the germline V gene, the CDR1 and CDR2 loops are SGDLS and YYNGEE. Reading from cysteine to phenylalanine, the CDR3 counts 15 amino acids. CDR3 DNA is the only sequence kept; it has 45 bases, read in frame from the first base. In this chain, TRBV9 is recombined with TRBJ1-6; TRBD1 is perhaps the D gene, given 6 matching bases. Source: peripheral blood, taken on day 0 of AZD1222 vaccination. This clonotype was sampled from an adult in good health. The nucleotides read TGTGCCAGCAGCGTAGTTTCAGGGGTAGGGTCACCCCTCCACTTT. It codes for CASSVVSGVGSPLHF.